This TCR beta chain came from a study of blood T cell repertoires in COVID-19. The CDR3 is made up of 13 amino acids. Trimming shortened V by 2 bases and J by 7 bases, and 6 bases separated the two germline ends. Germline V lookup: CDR1 LNHDA, CDR2 SQIVND (reference sequence). As concerns this clone: The sample has other DNA sequences that encode this CDR3 too.

Clones were read by immunoSEQ multiplex PCR, and TCRdb kept only the in-frame ones, dropping some. The table lists about 130,000 clones, around 85% of them singletons. This receptor was obtained from a man aged 45-65 years who had recovered from COVID-19. This sequence joins TRBV19 and TRBJ1-6; TRBD1 is a possible D gene (5 bases). The material sequenced was PBMCs or T cells enriched from blood (not recorded which). The CDR3 DNA reads as TGTGCCAGTAGTATACAGGGAAATTCACCCCTCCACTTT. Residues: CASSIQGNSPLHF.